This T cell receptor beta chain was documented in a study of T cells in Graves' hyperthyroidism and ophthalmopathy. Findings of the study overall: From stable hyperthyroidism, ophthalmopathy was separated by a 13 V-J model. Blood also contained most expanded thyroid clonotypes above 0.001.

Amplification targeted TCR beta CDR3 regions from RNA transcripts. First-round RT-PCR of the TCR CDR3 relied on the HTBI primer set. TCRdb used MiXCR to reprocess the multiplex PCR reads, holding one entry per CDR3 protein. The table shows some 460,000 distinct CDR3 sequences, with around a sixth occurring only once. At least ten counts were recorded for this clonotype. Its specificity is not known. Clinical symptoms, serum thyroxine, TRAb, thyroid ultrasound and orbital computed tomography informed diagnoses. The CDR3 contains 19 residues. V was pared by 1 base and J by 0 bases, with 17 bases of the junction left unmatched. Germline V lookup: CDR1 DFQATT, CDR2 SNEGSKA (reference sequence).

Input material: blood. The TCR was taken from a woman under 30 with Graves' hyperthyroidism. This chain joins TRBV20-1 and TRBJ2-7; 8 bases agree with TRBD1. CDR3: CSARVRTGRNPGGSYEQYF. CDR3 coding DNA: TGCAGTGCTAGAGTTCGGACAGGGAGGAATCCTGGAGGCTCCTACGAGCAGTACTTC.